These T cell receptor beta chains were read from a single sample in a study of T cell responses to AZD1222 COVID-19 vaccine. Some clones are missing from TCRdb's copy, which holds only in-frame ones; the method was immunoSEQ multiplex PCR. The data show around 160,000 clones, 88% seen once. The material was peripheral blood, obtained on day 0 of AZD1222 vaccination. These receptors originate from an adult in good health. CDR3s include the opening cysteine and the closing phenylalanine or tryptophan. D genes are given only for firm matches. The listing skips clone size in some rows; elsewhere it reads once, few, many or a size class.

TRBV7-2,.,TRBD2,TRBJ2-1,TGTGCCAGCAGCTCCTGGGCGCGGGGGGGCTCTGAGCAGTTCTTC,CASSSWARGGSEQFF
TRBV19,.,TRBD1,TRBJ1-2,TGTGCCAGTAGTCTGCGTCCCGGGACAGGGCCTGGCTATGGCTACACCTTC,CASSLRPGTGPGYGYTF
TRBV27,.,.,TRBJ1-6,TGTGCCAGCAGTTTTATCCAGGGAAATTCACCCCTCCACTTT,CASSFIQGNSPLHF
TRBV5-8,.,.,TRBJ1-1,TGTGCCAGCAGCTTGGAAAGGCGGCCGGGAACTGAAGCTTTCTTT,CASSLERRPGTEAFF
TRBV6-4,.,TRBD2,TRBJ2-3,TGTGCCAGCAGTGACATAGCGGGGGGGCCAACAGATACGCAGTATTTT,CASSDIAGGPTDTQYF
TRBV4-1,few,TRBD1,TRBJ1-5,TGCGCCAGCAGCCTAGGACAGGGGGTCCATCAGCCCCAGCATTTT,CASSLGQGVHQPQHF
TRBV9,once,.,TRBJ2-2,TGTGCCAGCAGCGTAGTTCCGGGGGAGCTGTTTTTT,CASSVVPGELFF
TRBV4-1,.,.,TRBJ2-3,TGCGCCAGCAGCCAAGGCGGGACAGCCACAGATACGCAGTATTTT,CASSQGGTATDTQYF
TRBV7-2,.,.,TRBJ2-2,TGTGCCAGCAGCACACAGGACACCGGGGAGCTGTTTTTT,CASSTQDTGELFF
TRBV9,.,.,TRBJ2-1,TGTGCCAGCAGCGTAGCCCTACCCACCCAGCAGTTCTTC,CASSVALPTQQFF
TRBV18,.,.,TRBJ1-1,TGTGCCAGCTCACCTTCCGGGCTCAGGGGATGGGTCACTGAAGCTTTCTTT,CASSPSGLRGWVTEAFF
TRBV18,.,.,TRBJ1-1,TGTGCCAGCTCACCACCGGCAGGCTCCGGGAACACTGAAGCTTTCTTT,CASSPPAGSGNTEAFF
TRBV5-1,.,.,TRBJ2-2,TGCGCCAGCACGAAAACAGGTTATGCCGGGGAGCTGTTTTTT,CASTKTGYAGELFF
TRBV5-6,.,.,TRBJ2-1,TGTGCCAGCAGCTTGGGGGCGGGGAGCTCCTACAATGAGCAGTTCTTC,CASSLGAGSSYNEQFF
TRBV27,.,TRBD2,TRBJ2-1,TGTGCCAGCAGTCCGCGACTAGCGGGGGACAATGAGCAGTTCTTC,CASSPRLAGDNEQFF
TRBV12-3/TRBV12-4,.,TRBD1,TRBJ1-1,TGTGCCAGCAGCCCACAGGGGGCTGAAGCTTTCTTT,CASSPQGAEAFF
TRBV9,few,TRBD1,TRBJ1-1,TGTGCCAGCAGCTTACAGGGGTTTAACACTGAAGCTTTCTTT,CASSLQGFNTEAFF
TRBV23-1,few,.,TRBJ1-1,TGCGCCAGCAGTCTTGAGTCCGAGGGTGAAGCTTTCTTT,CASSLESEGEAFF
TRBV5-5,few,.,TRBJ1-6,TGTGCCAGCAGCAAGGACGGATATAATTCACCCCTCCACTTT,CASSKDGYNSPLHF
TRBV27,.,.,TRBJ1-6,TGTGCCAGCAGCTCCCGACCACAGGGTTTCAGTTCACCCCTCCACTTT,CASSSRPQGFSSPLHF
TRBV29-1,once,.,TRBJ1-2,TGCAGCGTTGTTGGTGGGGGAGGGGGTAACTATGGCTACACCTTC,CSVVGGGGGNYGYTF
TRBV4-2,.,TRBD1,TRBJ1-4,TGTGCCAGCAGCCGCCTAGGACAGGGGGATTACCTCAGTGAAAAACTGTTTTTT,CASSRLGQGDYLSEKLFF
TRBV5-8,.,.,TRBJ1-2,TGTGCCAGCAGCCGCCTCGGTTCACTGGGCTTCCATGGCTACACCTTC,CASSRLGSLGFHGYTF
TRBV18,.,TRBD1,TRBJ2-3,TGTGCCAGCTCACCACGGGACAGGGCAGATACGCAGTATTTT,CASSPRDRADTQYF
TRBV28,.,.,TRBJ1-6,TGTGCCAGCAGTTTGGGGGGAGCTAAAAGTTCACCCCTCCACTTT,CASSLGGAKSSPLHF
TRBV2,.,.,TRBJ1-4,TGTGCCAGCAAGAGGGCCACAACTAATGAAAAACTGTTTTTT,CASKRATTNEKLFF
TRBV12-3/TRBV12-4,once,TRBD1,TRBJ1-1,TGTGCCAGCAGAACAGGGGCCGACACTGAAGCTTTCTTT,CASRTGADTEAFF
TRBV6-2/TRBV6-3,.,.,TRBJ2-4,TGTGCCAGCAGTTACGCGACATCGGCCAAAAACATTCAGTACTTC,CASSYATSAKNIQYF
TRBV11-3,.,.,TRBJ2-3,TGTGCCAGCAGCTTCGGGGGCCGGATCACAGATACGCAGTATTTT,CASSFGGRITDTQYF
TRBV7-2,.,TRBD2,TRBJ2-2,TGTGCCAGCAGCCGCCGACCGGGACTAGGGAACACCGGGGAGCTGTTTTTT,CASSRRPGLGNTGELFF
TRBV18,.,TRBD2,TRBJ2-6,TGTGCCAGCTCACTTGCGGGGGGGTTCCCGGGGGCCAACGTCCTGACTTTC,CASSLAGGFPGANVLTF
TRBV5-1,few,.,TRBJ1-1,TGCGCCAGCAGCTTGGATCGGCCGTACACTGAAGCTTTCTTT,CASSLDRPYTEAFF
TRBV2,.,.,TRBJ1-2,TGTGCCAGCAGTGAACGGTACGACTATGGCTACACCTTC,CASSERYDYGYTF
TRBV30,.,TRBD1,TRBJ1-1,TGTGCCTGGAGTCCCCGGGGGAGGGGGCGCGGCACTGAAGCTTTCTTT,CAWSPRGRGRGTEAFF